The clone carrying this TCR beta chain has ten or more counts. The sample is drawn from a study of neurological immune-mediated disorders. Germline V gene sequence: CDR1 SQVTM, CDR2 ANQGSEA. CDR3 size: 13 residues. The ends were cut back, 3 bases at V and 0 bases at J, with 8 bases in the middle. The cDNA came from 5'RACE, which used 10-nucleotide random UMIs. Using its own MiXCR run on the 5' RACE reads, TCRdb lists one record per CDR3 protein. The table shows about 59,000 distinct CDR3 sequences, with around 24% occurring only once. Time point described: technical triplicate 2. It was from 2 million PBMCs stored at -80 C that the unsorted libraries were obtained.

Sequencing was performed on PBMCs. V gene TRBV29-1 combines with J gene TRBJ1-2; D unclear. This clonotype was sampled from a man in his 60s with HTLV-1-associated myelopathy (HAM/TSP). CDR3 amino acids: CSVDSTSNYGYTF. The CDR3 bases are TGCAGCGTTGACAGCACTTCTAACTATGGCTACACCTTC.